The next 32 T cell receptor beta chains were all read from a single sample in a study of cytomegalovirus exposure and HLA in healthy donors. Both 60 Vbeta primers and 13 Jbeta primers went into the PCR. Clones were read by immunoSEQ multiplex PCR, and TCRdb kept only the in-frame ones, dropping some. Here the sample spans about 43,000 clones, 77% being singletons. Sample: PBMCs. The receptors come from a man aged 30 to 45 in good health and CMV-seronegative.

Of note for this clone: The same CDR3 can be traced to other DNA sequences in this sample. The chain recombines TRBV5-4 with TRBJ2-2; 8 bases align to TRBD2. Germline loops: CDR1 SGHNT, CDR2 YYREEE (reference sequence). The ends lost 4 bases at V and 1 base at J; junction bases unmatched: 9. The CDR3 loop spans 17 amino acids. The CDR3 reads CASSRQGTSLNTGELFF. CDR3 sequence (DNA): TGTGCCAGCAGCCGCCAAGGGACTAGTTTGAACACCGGGGAGCTGTTTTTT.

This chain connects TRBV25-1 to TRBJ2-7, with TRBD2 matching 14 bases. With 6 bases clipped from V and 3 bases from J, the junction kept 1 base outside the gene matches. CDR3 size: 14 residues. CDR1 is MGHDK and CDR2 is SYGVNS in the germline V gene. This CDR3 reads CASRGTSGSYEQYF. CDR3 coding DNA: TGTGCCAGCAGGGGGACTAGCGGGAGCTACGAGCAGTACTTC.

J is TRBJ2-5 and V is TRBV7-2; D remains ambiguous. The germline CDR1 and CDR2 sequences are SGHTA and FQGNSA. CDR3 length: 13 amino acids. Trimming stripped 1 base from V and 7 bases from J, with 10 bases between. The CDR3 DNA follows: TGTGCCAGCAGCTTAGACGGTCTCGCGACCCAGTACTTC. Protein sequence: CASSLDGLATQYF.

This clone has a handful of counts. CDR3 nucleotides: TGTGCCAGCAGTACGGCGGGAGGTTGGGAGACCCAGTACTTC. Residues: CASSTAGGWETQYF. The chain joins TRBV6-1 to TRBJ2-5; 8 bases agree with TRBD2. Trimming took 5 bases from V and 5 from J; bases not matched to a gene: 7. The length of the CDR3 is 14 residues. Germline V CDR1 and CDR2: MNHNS, SASEGT.

This clone has a single count. This chain connects TRBV6-5 to TRBJ1-1; D not resolved. The CDR3 has 13 residues. The V end lost 0 bases, the J end lost 4 bases, and 6 bases lay between the germline ends. Germline V gene data show CDR1 as MNHEY and CDR2 as SVGAGI. As DNA, the CDR3 is TGTGCCAGCAGTTACTCCTCGGTCACTGAAGCTTTCTTT. It encodes CASSYSSVTEAFF.

For this clone: This CDR3 is also generated by other DNA sequences in the sample. The chain uses TRBV18 and TRBJ2-7; 8 nucleotides match TRBD2. There are 18 residues in the CDR3. Germline CDR1 reads KGHSH; CDR2 reads LQKENI. V was pared by 6 bases and J by 2 bases, with 18 bases of the junction left unmatched. The CDR3 is CASSQNAGTSWAAYEQYF. CDR3 in DNA: TGTGCCAGCTCGCAAAACGCGGGGACTAGTTGGGCCGCCTACGAGCAGTACTTC.

The V gene is TRBV29-1, the J gene TRBJ2-3; 7 nucleotides align to TRBD2. The CDR3 is 16 amino acids. Germline lookup yields CDR1 SQVTM and CDR2 ANQGSEA. The J segment lost 0 bases and the V segment lost 4 bases, leaving 10 bases of the junction unmatched. The CDR3 region is CSVATPLAASTDTQYF. CDR3 nucleotide sequence: TGCAGCGTTGCCACCCCCCTAGCGGCTAGCACAGATACGCAGTATTTT.

The chain joins TRBV11-3 to TRBJ2-2; TRBD2 agrees at 11 bases. CDR3 length: 16 residues. The germline V gene encodes CDR1 SGHNT and CDR2 YENEEA. The V gene end was trimmed by 5 bases and the J gene end by 6 bases; junction bases not matched to a gene: 8. Written as DNA, the CDR3 is TGTGCCAGCAGCCTAGGACTAGCGGGCAGCGCCGGGGAGCTGTTTTTT. Protein product: CASSLGLAGSAGELFF.

This sequence joins TRBV19 and TRBJ1-1; D is ambiguous. The CDR3 is 16 amino acids. The V gene's germline CDR1 is LNHDA and CDR2 SQIVND (reference sequence). V shed 3 bases and J shed 3 bases, with 17 bases lying between them. The CDR3 DNA reads as TGTGCCAGTAGTATCATTTCAGGAAGGTATCACACTGAAGCTTTCTTT. It codes for CASSIISGRYHTEAFF.

The chain couples TRBV13 to TRBJ2-7; TRBD1 might be the D (5 bases). The germline V gene encodes CDR1 PRHDT and CDR2 FYEKMQ (reference sequence). V was cut by 5 bases and J by 5 bases, with 13 bases left in between. This CDR3 spans 13 amino acids. The CDR3 nucleotides are TGTGCCAGCAGCAGAACGACAGAGAACGAGCAGTACTTC. The encoded protein is CASSRTTENEQYF.

This chain joins TRBV19 and TRBJ2-1; TRBD2 aligns across 10 bases. Unmatched junction bases numbered 16, after V lost 0 bases and J lost 8 bases. Germline V gene sequence: CDR1 LNHDA, CDR2 SQIVND (reference sequence). The CDR3 is made up of 19 amino acids. CDR3 DNA: TGTGCCAGTAGTATAGAGCCCAGCGGGAGGGTCGGAGGTAGCGATGAGCAGTTCTTC. This encodes CASSIEPSGRVGGSDEQFF.

The chain has TRBV10-1 and TRBJ2-5; weak D call: TRBD1 (5 bases). The CDR3 loop spans 13 amino acids. Germline assignment: CDR1 WNHNN and CDR2 SYGVQD (reference sequence). V was shortened by 8 bases and J by 9 bases, with 19 bases between the two germline ends. CDR3 sequence reads: CASSLRPQDPQYF. In DNA, the CDR3 is TGCGCCAGCTCCCTCCGGCCACAGGATCCCCAGTACTTC.

The CDR3 DNA sequence: TGTGCCAGCAGCGGAGGGACAGGGCCCTACAATGAGCAGTTCTTC. Protein product: CASSGGTGPYNEQFF. The V and J genes are TRBV9 and TRBJ2-1; 9 bases are a match to TRBD1. From germline, CDR1 is SGDLS and CDR2 YYNGEE. Trimming at V came to 3 bases and at J to 2 bases, leaving 3 bases not matched to a gene. This CDR3 region has 15 residues.

The chain is built from TRBV7-2 and TRBJ2-7; D uncertain. V was shortened by 1 base and J by 4 bases, with 8 bases between the two germline ends. Germline V gives CDR1 SGHTA, CDR2 FQGNSA. The CDR3 sequence is 13 residues long. The CDR3 nucleotides are TGTGCCAGCAGCTTAGGACACCCATACGAGCAGTACTTC. It is translated as CASSLGHPYEQYF.

The chain joins TRBV7-2 to TRBJ2-6, with TRBD1 matching over 8 bases. V dropped 2 bases and J dropped 0; count of bases not matched to a gene: 6. Germline V gives CDR1 SGHTA, CDR2 FQGNSA. The CDR3 loop spans 18 amino acids. The chain's CDR3 is CASSLSRGRTSGANVLTF. CDR3 nucleotides: TGTGCCAGCAGCTTAAGCAGGGGGCGCACCTCTGGGGCCAACGTCCTGACTTTC.

The V call is TRBV7-9, the J call TRBJ1-1, with D perhaps TRBD1 (6 bases). The germline V gene has CDR1 SEHNR and CDR2 FQNEAQ (reference sequence). Trimming cost V 5 bases and J 8 bases, with 15 bases left between them. The CDR3 spans 13 residues. The CDR3 is CASSPPDRIEAFF. The CDR3 nucleotides read TGTGCCAGCAGCCCACCAGACAGGATAGAAGCTTTCTTT. Looking up the rest from reference TRBV7-9 and TRBJ1-1 gives the full variable domain: DTGVSQNPRHKITKRGQNVTFRCDPISEHNRLYWYRQTLGQGPEFLTYFQNEAQLEKSRLLSDRFSAERPKGSFSTLEIQRTEQGDSAMYLCASSPPDRIEAFFGQGTRLTVV.

This chain links TRBV7-2 with TRBJ2-6; possibly TRBD2 for D (7 bases). This CDR3 is 17 amino acids long. Deletions cut 1 base from V and 3 bases from J, with 13 bases between. The V gene's germline CDR1 is SGHTA and CDR2 FQGNSA. CDR3 DNA: TGTGCCAGCAGCTTAGTTCGGGGGGCCTTTGGGGCCAACGTCCTGACTTTC. As protein: CASSLVRGAFGANVLTF.

The rearrangement links TRBV27 to TRBJ2-7, with 7 bases lining up with TRBD1. CDR3 length: 14 amino acids. Germline V gene sequence: CDR1 MNHEY, CDR2 SMNVEV (reference sequence). V lost 5 bases, J lost 4 bases, and 8 bases stayed unmatched. The CDR3, as DNA: TGTGCCAGCAGTGCGACAGGGAATCTTTACGAGCAGTACTTC. Translated, it gives CASSATGNLYEQYF.

This sequence joins TRBV4-2 and TRBJ2-1; TRBD2 matches at 7 bases. CDR3 size: 17 residues. Germline-derived CDR1 and CDR2 are LGHNA and YNFKEQ. After removal of 5 bases from V and 2 bases from J, the junction contained 12 bases not matched to a gene. The CDR3 DNA follows: TGTGCCAGCAGCGTCGGTGGGCGGAGCGGGACCTACAATGAGCAGTTCTTC. It codes for CASSVGGRSGTYNEQFF.

This clone was recorded a few times. V is TRBV4-3 and J is TRBJ2-3; 7 nucleotides align to TRBD1. CDR1 LGHNA and CDR2 YSLEER come from the germline V gene. The CDR3 loop spans 18 amino acids. V shed 3 bases and J 2 bases; nucleotides not matched to a gene: 14. In DNA form, the CDR3 reads TGCGCCAGCAGCCATCGCGACGATGGACAGGACAACACAGATACGCAGTATTTT. It codes for CASSHRDDGQDNTDTQYF.

The sample holds one count of this clone. The chain links TRBV5-5 to TRBJ1-1; perhaps TRBD1 as D (6 bases). Germline-derived CDR1 and CDR2 are SGHKS and YYEKEE (reference sequence). The CDR3 extends over 13 amino acids. V dropped 6 bases and J dropped 7 bases, with 16 bases sitting between them. The CDR3 is CASTPQGLGEAFF. The CDR3 DNA is TGTGCCAGCACCCCGCAGGGGCTTGGTGAAGCTTTCTTT. The whole variable domain, remainder taken from reference TRBV5-5 and TRBJ1-1, is DAGVTQSPTHLIKTRGQQVTLRCSPISGHKSVSWYQQVLGQGPQFIFQYYEKEERGRGNFPDRFSARQFPNYSSELNVNALLLGDSALYLCASTPQGLGEAFFGQGTRLTVV.

The chain joins TRBV4-2 to TRBJ1-4; D gene unclear. Trimming cost V 2 bases and J 0 bases, with 7 bases left between them. Germline CDR1 LGHNA, CDR2 YNFKEQ. CDR3 length: 15 amino acids. The CDR3 sequence is CASSQSFATNEKLFF. The CDR3 DNA follows: TGTGCCAGCAGCCAATCCTTTGCAACTAATGAAAAACTGTTTTTT.

The rearrangement uses TRBV29-1 and TRBJ2-7; 11 bases align to TRBD1. Germline V gene sequence: CDR1 SQVTM, CDR2 ANQGSEA. V was clipped by 5 bases and J by 3 bases; unmatched bases: 9. The length of the CDR3 is 15 residues. The CDR3 DNA sequence: TGCAGCGTTTTCCCCCGGGGGACAGGGGGCTACGAGCAGTACTTC. Translating it yields CSVFPRGTGGYEQYF.

Notes on this clone: The same CDR3 is also encoded by other DNA sequences in this sample. The V gene is TRBV10-2, the J gene TRBJ1-5; D is unclear. Germline V lookup: CDR1 WSHSY, CDR2 SAAADI. There are 12 residues in the CDR3. The ends were cut back, 4 bases at V and 9 bases at J, with 10 bases in the middle. CDR3 bases: TGCGCCAGCAGTGCCAGGCCAGGGCCCCAGCATTTT. Its protein product is CASSARPGPQHF.

The rearrangement links TRBV2 to TRBJ1-2; weak D call: TRBD1 (5 bases). This CDR3 has 15 residues. V was pared by 6 bases and J by 7 bases, with 21 bases between. Germline V gives CDR1 SNHLY, CDR2 FYNNEI. The CDR3 region is CASSEERGFGFGYTF. The CDR3, as DNA: TGTGCCAGCAGCGAGGAACGGGGGTTTGGATTTGGCTACACCTTC.

The rearrangement joins TRBV27 to TRBJ1-1; D is perhaps TRBD1 (5 bases). V was shortened by 6 bases and J by 4 bases, with 15 bases between the two germline ends. This CDR3 region has 14 residues. Germline-derived CDR1 and CDR2 are MNHEY and SMNVEV (reference sequence). The DNA for the CDR3 is TGTGCCAGCAGCCCGACACGGGGGAGCACTGAAGCTTTCTTT. Its protein product is CASSPTRGSTEAFF.

The chain joins TRBV5-6 to TRBJ1-1, with D tentatively TRBD1 (6 bases). The V end lost 4 bases, the J end lost 5 bases, and 15 bases lay between the germline ends. The CDR3 contains 14 residues. Looked up from germline, CDR1 is SGHDT and CDR2 is YYEEEE. The CDR3: CASSLTGRGTEAFF. CDR3 DNA: TGTGCCAGCAGCCTTACAGGGAGGGGGACTGAAGCTTTCTTT.

In DNA form, the CDR3 reads TGCGCCAGCAGCCAAGATCTACTAGCGGGAGTGGGCGAGCAGTACTTC. This translates into CASSQDLLAGVGEQYF. The chain recombines TRBV4-1 with TRBJ2-5; 11 bases map to TRBD2. The DNA end favors TRBJ2-7, so the J call may be wrong. In germline, CDR1 is MGHRA, CDR2 YSYEKL. The CDR3 runs to 16 residues.

The chain joins TRBV27 to TRBJ1-2; 10 bases match TRBD1. The CDR3 spans 15 residues. V was pared by 5 bases and J by 7 bases, with 10 bases of the junction left unmatched. Germline assignment: CDR1 MNHEY and CDR2 SMNVEV (reference sequence). CDR3: CASSAGQGGSLGYTF. The CDR3 DNA sequence: TGTGCCAGCAGTGCCGGACAGGGGGGGAGCCTTGGCTACACCTTC.

The genes are TRBV5-1 and TRBJ2-5; a weak D match, TRBD1 (6 bases). V lost 2 bases to trimming and J lost 2 bases, with 10 bases between them. The germline V gene has CDR1 SGHRS and CDR2 YFSETQ. This CDR3 is built from 14 residues. The CDR3 reads CASSLLGAQETQYF. CDR3 sequence (DNA): TGCGCCAGCAGCTTACTGGGGGCTCAAGAGACCCAGTACTTC.

This chain uses TRBV7-6 with TRBJ2-2; TRBD1 aligns across 8 bases. There are 19 residues in the CDR3. Trimming cost V 5 bases and J 4 bases; bases outside gene matches: 18. Per germline, CDR1 SGHVS and CDR2 FNYEAQ. The CDR3, as DNA: TGTGCCAGCAGCCAAGATCGACAGGGGCGGTCCCGCGGCACCGGGGAGCTGTTTTTT. Translation gives CASSQDRQGRSRGTGELFF.

The V gene is TRBV7-9, the J gene TRBJ2-7, with 8 bases matching TRBD1. The V and J ends lost 1 base and 2 bases, in that order; junction bases with no gene match: 10. Germline V gene sequence: CDR1 SEHNR, CDR2 FQNEAQ (reference sequence). The CDR3 spans 17 residues. CDR3 loop: CASSLGIGQGFPYEQYF. In DNA, the CDR3 is TGTGCCAGCAGCTTAGGAATCGGACAGGGATTTCCCTACGAGCAGTACTTC.